This record looks at one TCR beta chain sequence and its context. In the authors' workflow: After removing out-of-frame reads, 2 million to 2.5 million distinct TCRbeta sequences remained. Repertoires were generated with immunoSEQ multiplex PCR, while TCRdb's copy carries only in-frame clones and drops some. The D gene and trimming were derived from the DNA, and the V and J assignments and clone size from that table. The sample consists of 60,000 to 70,000 clones, roughly 76% of them appearing once. The record originates from a study of memory CD4+ T cells and cytomegalovirus serostatus. The CDR3 length is 16 residues. Deletions cut 3 bases from V and 8 bases from J, with 22 bases between. The germline gives CDR1 MDHEN, CDR2 SYDVKM. Single viable CD3+CD4+CD8-CD45RO+ cells were sorted as the memory CD4+ T cells. Donors' CMV status reflects serum IgG against pp150, pp28, p38, p52.

The TCR sequence derives from an adult in good health and CMV-seropositive. The chain joins TRBV28 to TRBJ1-2, with a weak D call TRBD1 (6 bases). Sequencing was carried out using memory CD4+ T cells from blood. Written as DNA, the CDR3 is TGTGCCAGCAGTTTTTACAGGGAAGCCGCCATGGGCGGCTACACCTTC. Translated: CASSFYREAAMGGYTF.